The 5 T cell receptor beta chains below come from one sample, sequenced in a study of shared clonotypes between healthy human individuals (dated by TCRdb to 2020 to 2022). The library was made by the immunoSEQ multiplex PCR assay. The immuneACCESS repertoire file appears here via TCRdb, limited to in-frame rearrangements. These files lack a portion of the clones; in checked studies, under half of the deficit traces to unresolved V genes, and the cause of the others is not known. The sample profile shows under 1,900,000 clones; around 98.5% of them were found once. About 0.34% of the sample is in the top ten clones. Sequencing used naive CD4+ T cells sorted from blood. The cell subset or site label, as the study defines it: CD45RA+ positively selected. All receptors derive from a man aged 30 to 39 in good health.

The rearrangement uses TRBV29-1 and TRBJ2-3, with D tentatively TRBD2 (5 bases). The CDR3 is 16 residues long. Germline lookup yields CDR1 SQVTM and CDR2 ANQGSEA. Between the trimmed V and J ends, which lost 8 bases and 4 bases, there was a span of 25 bases. CDR3 nucleotide sequence: TGCAGCCTCTCCCTAGCCGGGATCCAGCGCGCAGATACGCAGTATTTT. It is translated as CSLSLAGIQRADTQYF.

The rearrangement links TRBV5-1 to TRBJ2-1, with 12 bases matching TRBD2. The CDR3 covers 14 residues. Germline CDR1 SGHRS, CDR2 YFSETQ. V shed 0 bases, J shed 14 bases, and the junction held 6 bases outside the gene matches. Here the CDR3 reads CASSLDPSGRVEFF. The CDR3 DNA reads as TGCGCCAGCAGCTTGGATCCTAGCGGGAGGGTTGAGTTCTTC.

The V call is TRBV6-1, the J call TRBJ1-2; maybe TRBD1 (6 bases). Germline V gene data show CDR1 as MNHNS and CDR2 as SASEGT. The CDR3 length is 13 residues. Trimming took 2 bases from V and 5 from J, leaving 9 bases between them. The CDR3 loop is CASSERGAYGYTF. The CDR3 DNA is TGTGCCAGCAGTGAAAGGGGGGCGTATGGCTACACCTTC.

The V call is TRBV7-9, the J call TRBJ2-7, with D maybe TRBD1 (6 bases). Germline V gene data show CDR1 as SEHNR and CDR2 as FQNEAQ (reference sequence). Trimming took 2 bases from V and 5 from J, leaving 13 bases between them. The CDR3 loop spans 14 amino acids. CDR3 bases: TGTGCCAGCAGCTTACGGCAGGGGTTCGACGAGCAGTACTTC. Its translation: CASSLRQGFDEQYF.

This chain uses TRBV5-1 with TRBJ2-3; 8 bases are a match to TRBD2. V dropped 0 bases and J dropped 2; count of bases not matched to a gene: 5. The length of the CDR3 is 16 residues. Germline V lookup: CDR1 SGHRS, CDR2 YFSETQ. Here the CDR3 DNA reads TGCGCCAGCAGCTTGGCTGTTAGCGGGATCACAGATACGCAGTATTTT. This codes for CASSLAVSGITDTQYF. Drawing the rest from reference TRBV5-1 and TRBJ2-3, the complete variable domain is KAGVTQTPRYLIKTRGQQVTLSCSPISGHRSVSWYQQTPGQGLQFLFEYFSETQRNKGNFPGRFSGRQFSNSRSEMNVSTLELGDSALYLCASSLAVSGITDTQYFGPGTRLTVL.